This T cell receptor beta chain was recorded in a study of T cell responses to AZD1222 COVID-19 vaccine. Whole-study results and caveats: A reported finding is that nearly half of spike-specific TCRs target unmutated variant regions.

A note on this clone: Its antigen is currently unknown.

Clones were sequenced by immunoSEQ multiplex PCR, and TCRdb holds only the in-frame ones, with some missing. Altogether about 76,000 clones are present, around three quarters being singletons, with the ten largest covering approximately 27%. The germline V and J ends were trimmed by 7 bases and 4 bases, with 8 bases remaining between them. There are 11 residues in the CDR3. Germline V lookup: CDR1 MDHEN, CDR2 SYDVKM. Sequenced here: peripheral blood, sampled 28 days after the second dose of the MenACWY control vaccine. The TCR was taken from an adult who received the MenACWY meningococcal vaccine as a control. The chain uses TRBV28 and TRBJ2-7, with D unclear. As DNA, the CDR3 is TGTGCCAGCACCCAGAATTACGAGCAGTACTTC. Translation: CASTQNYEQYF.